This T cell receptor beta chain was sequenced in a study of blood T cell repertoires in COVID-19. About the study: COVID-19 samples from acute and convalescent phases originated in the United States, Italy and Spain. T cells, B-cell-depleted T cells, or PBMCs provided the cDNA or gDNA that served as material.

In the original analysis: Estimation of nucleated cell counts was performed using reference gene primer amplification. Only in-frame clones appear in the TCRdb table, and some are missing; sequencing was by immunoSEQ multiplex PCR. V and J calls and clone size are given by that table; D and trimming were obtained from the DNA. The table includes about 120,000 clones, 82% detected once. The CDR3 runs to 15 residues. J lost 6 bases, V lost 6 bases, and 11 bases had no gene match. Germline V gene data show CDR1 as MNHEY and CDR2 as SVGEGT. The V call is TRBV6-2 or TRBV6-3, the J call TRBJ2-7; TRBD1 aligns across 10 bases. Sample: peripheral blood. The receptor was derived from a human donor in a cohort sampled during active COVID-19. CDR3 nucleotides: TGTGCCAGCAGCCGATCCGACAGGGGGCGTCCCGAGCAGTACTTC. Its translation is CASSRSDRGRPEQYF.